This T cell receptor beta chain was sequenced for a study of beta chain features in type 1 diabetes. The whole isolated RNA underwent reverse transcription, so sequencing captured expressed TCRB transcripts. The method was immunoSEQ multiplex PCR; TCRdb's version includes in-frame clones alone and lacks a portion of them. Of hundreds of thousands of clones in the sample, around 15% were seen once. Looked up from germline, CDR1 is SGHTA and CDR2 is FQGTGA. The CDR3 covers 14 residues. Trimming removed 3 bases from V and 4 bases from J, with 12 bases in between. This clone appeared a few times. Its cognate antigen is unknown. General study points: The study found that naive, central memory and Treg TCRB repertoires appeared more similar in patients than in healthy donors.

Sequenced sample: naive CD4+ T cells from blood. The chain is built from TRBV7-3 and TRBJ1-1; D perhaps matches TRBD1 (6 bases). This receptor was identified in a man younger than 35 in good health. The CDR3 spells CASSFKGGSTEAFF. Written as DNA, the CDR3 is TGTGCCAGCAGCTTCAAAGGGGGGTCCACTGAAGCTTTCTTT.